This TCR beta chain was found in a study of blood T cell repertoires in COVID-19. Study summary: Samples representing acute and convalescent COVID-19 were sourced from the United States, Italy and Spain. The cDNA or gDNA used as material had been derived from T cells, B-cell-depleted T cells, or PBMCs.

Germline lookup yields CDR1 SGHRS and CDR2 YFSETQ. Trimming removed 4 bases at V and 0 bases at J, with 11 bases between. The CDR3 totals 15 residues. As handled by the study authors: Amplification from reference gene primers served as the basis for estimated nucleated cell counts. Profiled with immunoSEQ multiplex PCR; TCRdb holds only in-frame clones, not every one. D and trimming come from the DNA, and the V and J calls and clone size come from that table. The table records about 180,000 clones, 75% to 90% of them present only once. One Seattle source followed patients from active infection through their disease course.

Sequencing was carried out using peripheral blood. The chain uses TRBV5-1 and TRBJ1-3; D may be TRBD1 (6 bases). This clonotype was obtained from a woman between 40 and 55 years old with COVID-19, enrolled during active disease. The CDR3 region is CASSPGQSSGNTIYF. The CDR3 coding sequence is TGCGCCAGCAGCCCCGGACAGAGCTCTGGAAACACCATATATTTT.